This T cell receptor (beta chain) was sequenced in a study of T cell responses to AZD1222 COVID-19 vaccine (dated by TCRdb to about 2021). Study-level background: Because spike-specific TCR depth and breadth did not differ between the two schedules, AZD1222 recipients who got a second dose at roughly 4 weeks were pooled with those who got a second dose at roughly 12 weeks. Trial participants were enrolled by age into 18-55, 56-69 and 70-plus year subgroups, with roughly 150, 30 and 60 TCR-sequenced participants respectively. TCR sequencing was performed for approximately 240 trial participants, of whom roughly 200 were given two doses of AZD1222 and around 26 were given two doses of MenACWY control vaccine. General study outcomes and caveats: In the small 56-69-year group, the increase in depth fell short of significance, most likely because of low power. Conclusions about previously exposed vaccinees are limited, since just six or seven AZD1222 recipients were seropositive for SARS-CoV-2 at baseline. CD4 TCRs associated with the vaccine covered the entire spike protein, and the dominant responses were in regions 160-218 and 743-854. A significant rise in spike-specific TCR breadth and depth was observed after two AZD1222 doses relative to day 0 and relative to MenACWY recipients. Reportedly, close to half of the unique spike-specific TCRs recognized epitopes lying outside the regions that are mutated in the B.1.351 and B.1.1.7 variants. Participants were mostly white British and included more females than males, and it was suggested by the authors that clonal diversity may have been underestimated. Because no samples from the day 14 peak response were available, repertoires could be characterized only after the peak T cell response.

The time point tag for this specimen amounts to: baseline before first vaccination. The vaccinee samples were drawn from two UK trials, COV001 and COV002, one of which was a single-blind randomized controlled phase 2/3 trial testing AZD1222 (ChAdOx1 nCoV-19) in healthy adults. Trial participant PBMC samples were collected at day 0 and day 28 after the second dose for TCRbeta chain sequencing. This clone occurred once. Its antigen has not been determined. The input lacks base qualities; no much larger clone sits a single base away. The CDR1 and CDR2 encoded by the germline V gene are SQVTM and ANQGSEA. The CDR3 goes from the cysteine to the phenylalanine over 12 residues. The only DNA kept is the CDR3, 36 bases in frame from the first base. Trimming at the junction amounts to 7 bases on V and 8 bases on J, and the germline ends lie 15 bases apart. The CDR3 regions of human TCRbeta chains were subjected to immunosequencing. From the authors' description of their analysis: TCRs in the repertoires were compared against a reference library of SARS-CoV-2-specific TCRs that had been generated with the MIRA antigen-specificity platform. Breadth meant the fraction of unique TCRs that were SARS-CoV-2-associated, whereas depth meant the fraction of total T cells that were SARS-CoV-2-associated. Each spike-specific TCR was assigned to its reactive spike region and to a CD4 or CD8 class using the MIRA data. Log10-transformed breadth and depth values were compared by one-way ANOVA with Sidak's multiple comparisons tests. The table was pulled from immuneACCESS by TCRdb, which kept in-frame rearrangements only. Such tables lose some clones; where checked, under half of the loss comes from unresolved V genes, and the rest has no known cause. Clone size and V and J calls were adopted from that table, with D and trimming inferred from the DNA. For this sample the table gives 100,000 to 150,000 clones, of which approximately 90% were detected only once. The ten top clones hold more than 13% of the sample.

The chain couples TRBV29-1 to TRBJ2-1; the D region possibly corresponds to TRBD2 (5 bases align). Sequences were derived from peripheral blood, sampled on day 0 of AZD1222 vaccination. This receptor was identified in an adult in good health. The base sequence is TGCAGCGGTAGTCCCGGGATCGATGAGCAGTTCTTC. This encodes CSGSPGIDEQFF.